The TCR beta chain described here comes from a study of response to subunit inactivated influenza vaccine. Study-wide results and limits: Each seasonal flu vaccination may recruit only limited new T cells, authors suggested.

The CDR3 contains 13 residues. The V end lost 0 bases, the J end lost 1 base, and 3 bases lay between the germline ends. Germline V CDR1 and CDR2: SGDLS, YYNGEE. MiXCR was run by TCRdb on the RT-PCR reads, yielding one entry per CDR3 protein. This repertoire shows approximately 700,000 distinct CDR3 sequences, 15% to 18% found once; its top ten account for around a tenth. The table lists this clonotype with many counts. The antigen remains undetermined. The TCR comes from a man aged 50 or older who received an inactivated influenza vaccine. Source: PBMCs from blood, taken roughly 13 days after vaccination. The J gene is TRBJ2-3, the V gene TRBV9; D gene unclear. CDR3 DNA sequence: TGTGCCAGCAGCGTAGTGGGCACAGATACGCAGTATTTT. Protein: CASSVVGTDTQYF.